The source of this TCR beta chain is a study of cytomegalovirus exposure and HLA in healthy donors. Study-level points and caveats: The finding came from a later analysis; first-cohort TCR clusters tended to co-occur in the 130 or so validation repertoires. Some public TCRs appeared in many individuals, while most sequences were rare.

Libraries were prepared by immunoSEQ multiplex PCR; TCRdb keeps only in-frame clonotypes and omits some of them. Of 110,000 or so clones in the sample, more than 70% were seen once. V lost 4 bases, J lost 1 base, and 13 bases lay in between. Germline V gene lookup returns CDR1 SGDLS and CDR2 YYNGEE. The length of the CDR3 is 15 residues. Details on this clone: Its antigen is currently unknown.

The sample was PBMCs. The clonotype originates from a man aged 18-30 years in good health and CMV-seronegative. The V call is TRBV9, the J call TRBJ2-3, with a weak D call TRBD2 (7 bases). CDR3 protein: CASSPQGGGTDTQYF. The CDR3 nucleotides read TGTGCCAGCAGCCCACAGGGAGGGGGCACAGATACGCAGTATTTT.